This T cell receptor beta chain comes out of a study of shared clonotypes between healthy human individuals. V lost 2 bases to trimming and J lost 7 bases; unmatched junction nucleotides: 13. In germline, CDR1 is SGHAT, CDR2 FQNNGV. The CDR3 has 16 residues. The study, taken as a whole, reports: Across a handful of donors, naive CD4 shared about 5%, naive CD8 more than 3%, memory CD4 over 2%, memory CD8 about 0.4%.

As handled by the study authors: Filtering differed for immunoSEQ, which gave only junction sequences without quality scores. Libraries were prepared by immunoSEQ multiplex PCR; TCRdb keeps only in-frame clonotypes and omits some of them. V and J calls and clone size are given by that table; D and trimming were obtained from the DNA. This table has some 1 million clones, roughly 80% appearing once. As to this clone: The antigen remains undetermined.

This sequence was found in a man younger than 35 in good health. The sequencing sample was made of memory CD4+ T cells sorted from blood. Subset noted: CD45RA-negative fraction. The rearrangement links TRBV11-2 to TRBJ2-7; TRBD2 aligns across 8 bases. CDR3 region: CASSLPGGPLSGEQYF. The CDR3 DNA reads as TGTGCCAGCAGCTTACCGGGAGGGCCTCTCTCAGGGGAGCAGTACTTC.